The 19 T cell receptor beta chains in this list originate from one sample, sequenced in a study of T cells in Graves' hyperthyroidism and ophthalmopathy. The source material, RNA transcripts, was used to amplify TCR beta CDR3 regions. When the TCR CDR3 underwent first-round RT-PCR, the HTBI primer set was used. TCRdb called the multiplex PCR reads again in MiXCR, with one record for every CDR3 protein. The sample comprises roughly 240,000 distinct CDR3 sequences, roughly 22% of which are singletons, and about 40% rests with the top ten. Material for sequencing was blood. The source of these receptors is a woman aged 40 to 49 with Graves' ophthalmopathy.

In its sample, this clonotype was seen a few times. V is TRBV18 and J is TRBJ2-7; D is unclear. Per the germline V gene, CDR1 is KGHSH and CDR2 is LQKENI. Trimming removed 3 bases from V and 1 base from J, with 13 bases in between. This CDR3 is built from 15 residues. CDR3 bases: TGTGCCAGCTCACCGAAGGCAGGTGTTTCCTACGAGCAGTACTTC. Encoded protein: CASSPKAGVSYEQYF.

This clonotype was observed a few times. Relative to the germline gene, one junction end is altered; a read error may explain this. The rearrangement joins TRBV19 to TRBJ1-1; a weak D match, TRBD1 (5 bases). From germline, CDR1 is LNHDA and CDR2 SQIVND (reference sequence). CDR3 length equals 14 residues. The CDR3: CASTRGPLFAEACF. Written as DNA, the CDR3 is TGTGCCAGTACCCGGGGCCCTCTGTTTGCTGAAGCTTGCTTT.

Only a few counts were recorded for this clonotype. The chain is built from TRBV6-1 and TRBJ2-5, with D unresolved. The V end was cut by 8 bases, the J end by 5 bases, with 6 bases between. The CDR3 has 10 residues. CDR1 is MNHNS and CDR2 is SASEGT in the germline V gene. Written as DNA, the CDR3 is TGTGCCAGCGGTCCGGAGACCCAGTACTTC. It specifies CASGPETQYF.

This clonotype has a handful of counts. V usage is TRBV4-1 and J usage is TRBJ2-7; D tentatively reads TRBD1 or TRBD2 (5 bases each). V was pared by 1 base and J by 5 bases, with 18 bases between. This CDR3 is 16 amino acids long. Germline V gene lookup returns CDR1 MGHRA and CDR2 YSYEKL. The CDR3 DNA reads TGCGCCAGCAGCCAAGGAACGGGAAGGGGCGCCCACGAGCAGTACTTC. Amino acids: CASSQGTGRGAHEQYF.

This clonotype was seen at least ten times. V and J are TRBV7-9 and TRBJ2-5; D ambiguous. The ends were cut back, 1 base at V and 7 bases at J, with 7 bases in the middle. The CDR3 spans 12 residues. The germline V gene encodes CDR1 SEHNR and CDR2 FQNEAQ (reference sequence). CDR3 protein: CASSLVAGTQYF. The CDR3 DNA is TGTGCCAGCAGCTTAGTAGCTGGGACCCAGTACTTC.

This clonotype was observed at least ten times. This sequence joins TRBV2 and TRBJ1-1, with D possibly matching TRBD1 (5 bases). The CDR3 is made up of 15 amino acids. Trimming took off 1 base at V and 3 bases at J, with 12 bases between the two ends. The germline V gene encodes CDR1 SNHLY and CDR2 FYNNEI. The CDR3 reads CASSEGGGLHTEAFF. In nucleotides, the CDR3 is TGTGCCAGCAGTGAAGGGGGGGGACTTCACACTGAAGCTTTCTTT.

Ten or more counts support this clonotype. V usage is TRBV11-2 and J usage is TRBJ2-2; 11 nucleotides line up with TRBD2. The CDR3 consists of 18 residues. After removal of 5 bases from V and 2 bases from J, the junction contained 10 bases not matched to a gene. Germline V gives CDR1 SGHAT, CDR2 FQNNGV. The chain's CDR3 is CASSALMGTSGNTGELFF. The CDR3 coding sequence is TGTGCCAGCAGCGCCCTAATGGGGACTAGCGGAAACACCGGGGAGCTGTTTTTT.

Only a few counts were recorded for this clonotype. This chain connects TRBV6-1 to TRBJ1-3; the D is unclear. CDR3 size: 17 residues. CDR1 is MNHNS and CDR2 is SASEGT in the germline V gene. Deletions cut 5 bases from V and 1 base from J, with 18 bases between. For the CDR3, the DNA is TGTGCCAGCAGTACGCCGCACGGGCCGTTTTCTGGAAACACCATATATTTT. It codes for CASSTPHGPFSGNTIYF.

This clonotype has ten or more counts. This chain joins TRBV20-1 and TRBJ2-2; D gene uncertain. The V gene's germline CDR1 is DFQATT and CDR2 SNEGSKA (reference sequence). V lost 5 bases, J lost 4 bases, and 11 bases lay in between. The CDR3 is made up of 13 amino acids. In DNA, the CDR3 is TGCAGTGCTTCGTCAGGACGCACCGGGGAGCTGTTTTTT. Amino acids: CSASSGRTGELFF.

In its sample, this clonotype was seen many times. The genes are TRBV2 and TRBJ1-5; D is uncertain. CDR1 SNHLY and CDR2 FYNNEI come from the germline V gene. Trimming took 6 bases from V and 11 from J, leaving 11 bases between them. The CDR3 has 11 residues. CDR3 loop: CASRGPLTQHF. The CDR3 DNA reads TGTGCCAGCAGGGGCCCCCTGACCCAGCATTTT.

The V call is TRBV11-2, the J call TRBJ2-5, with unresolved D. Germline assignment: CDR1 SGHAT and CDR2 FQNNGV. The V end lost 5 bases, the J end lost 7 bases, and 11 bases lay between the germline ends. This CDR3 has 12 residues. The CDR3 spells CASSDLAGTQYF. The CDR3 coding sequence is TGTGCCAGCAGCGACCTGGCCGGGACCCAGTACTTC. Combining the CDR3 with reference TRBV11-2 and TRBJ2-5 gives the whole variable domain EAGVAQSPRYKIIEKRQSVAFWCNPISGHATLYWYQQILGQGPKLLIQFQNNGVVDDSQLPKDRFSAERLKGVDSTLKIQPAKLEDSAVYLCASSDLAGTQYFGPGTRLLVL.

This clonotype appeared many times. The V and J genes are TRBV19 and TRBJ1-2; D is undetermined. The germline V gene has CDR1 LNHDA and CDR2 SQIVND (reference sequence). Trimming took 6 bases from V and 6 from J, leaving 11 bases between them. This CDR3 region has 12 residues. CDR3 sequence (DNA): TGTGCCAGTAGAGATGGCGGCCATGGCTACACCTTC. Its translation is CASRDGGHGYTF.

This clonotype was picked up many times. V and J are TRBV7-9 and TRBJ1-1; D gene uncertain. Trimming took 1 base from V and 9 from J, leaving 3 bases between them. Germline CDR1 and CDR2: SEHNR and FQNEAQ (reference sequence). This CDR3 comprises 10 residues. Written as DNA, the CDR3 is TGTGCCAGCAGCTTAGTGCAAGCTTTCTTT. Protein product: CASSLVQAFF.

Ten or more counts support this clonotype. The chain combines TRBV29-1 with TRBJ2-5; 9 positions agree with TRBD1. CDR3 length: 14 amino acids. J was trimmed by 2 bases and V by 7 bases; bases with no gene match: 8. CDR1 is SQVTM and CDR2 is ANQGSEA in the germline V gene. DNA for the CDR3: TGCAGCGCCCCGGGACAGGGTGGACAAGAGACCCAGTACTTC. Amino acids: CSAPGQGGQETQYF.

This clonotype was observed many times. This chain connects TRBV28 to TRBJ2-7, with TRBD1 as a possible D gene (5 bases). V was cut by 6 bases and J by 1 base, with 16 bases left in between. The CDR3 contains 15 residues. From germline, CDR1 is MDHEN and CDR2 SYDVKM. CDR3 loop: CASSRIRTGSYEQYF. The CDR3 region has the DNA TGTGCCAGCAGCCGTATAAGAACAGGTTCCTACGAGCAGTACTTC.

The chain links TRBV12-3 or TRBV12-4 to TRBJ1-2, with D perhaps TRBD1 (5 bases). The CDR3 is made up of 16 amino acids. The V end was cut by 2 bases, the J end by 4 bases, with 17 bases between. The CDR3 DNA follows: TGTGCCAGCAGTTTATACCTCCACGGGGGTCCCTATGGCTACACCTTC. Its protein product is CASSLYLHGGPYGYTF.

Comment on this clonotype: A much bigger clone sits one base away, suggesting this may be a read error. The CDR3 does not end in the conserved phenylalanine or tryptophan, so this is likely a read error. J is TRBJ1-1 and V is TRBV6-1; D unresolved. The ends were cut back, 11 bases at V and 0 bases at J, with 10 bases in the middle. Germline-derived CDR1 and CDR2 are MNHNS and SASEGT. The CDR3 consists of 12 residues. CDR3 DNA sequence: TGTGCCGGCAAAGGGTTGAACACTGAAGCTTTCCTT. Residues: CAGKGLNTEAFL.

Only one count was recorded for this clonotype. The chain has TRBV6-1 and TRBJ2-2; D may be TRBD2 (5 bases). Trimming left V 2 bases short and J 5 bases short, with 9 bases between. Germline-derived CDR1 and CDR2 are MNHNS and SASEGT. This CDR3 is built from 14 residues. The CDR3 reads CASSESPGTGELFF. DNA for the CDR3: TGTGCCAGCAGTGAAAGTCCGGGGACCGGGGAGCTGTTTTTT.

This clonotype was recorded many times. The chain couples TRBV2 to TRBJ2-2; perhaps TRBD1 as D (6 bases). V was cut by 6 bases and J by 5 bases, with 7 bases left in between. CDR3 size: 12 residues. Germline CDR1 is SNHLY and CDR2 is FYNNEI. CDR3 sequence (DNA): TGTGCCAGCAGCGGACAGACCGGGGAGCTGTTTTTT. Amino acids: CASSGQTGELFF.